A single sample is the source of the 24 T cell receptor beta chains below, sequenced in a study of blood T cell repertoires in COVID-19. TCRdb keeps only in-frame clones here, not all; method: immunoSEQ multiplex PCR. Of about 190,000 clones listed, around 85% are singletons. Sequencing input: peripheral blood. These receptors originate from a man over 45 who had recovered from COVID-19.

As regards this clone: This specimen includes other DNA sequences encoding the same CDR3. The chain joins TRBV27 to TRBJ2-3; D remains ambiguous. With 4 bases removed from V and 1 base from J, the gap between germline ends came to 6 bases. Germline assignment: CDR1 MNHEY and CDR2 SMNVEV (reference sequence). CDR3 length equals 13 residues. The CDR3 region has the DNA TGTGCCAGCAGTTCCCGGGGCACAGATACGCAGTATTTT. It codes for CASSSRGTDTQYF.

This clone has a count of ten or more. This rearrangement joins TRBV6-2 or TRBV6-3 to TRBJ2-2, with no clear D. Trimming shortened V by 0 bases and J by 5 bases, and 4 bases separated the two germline ends. Germline V CDR1 and CDR2: MNHEY, SVGEGT. This CDR3 has 13 amino acids. The CDR3 nucleotides read TGTGCCAGCAGTTACTCTGAGACCGGGGAGCTGTTTTTT. It translates to CASSYSETGELFF.

The V call is TRBV6-2 or TRBV6-3, the J call TRBJ2-1; D remains ambiguous. The CDR3 is 12 amino acids. Trimming took off 5 bases at V and 5 bases at J, with 7 bases between the two ends. Germline CDR1 reads MNHEY; CDR2 reads SVGEGT. CDR3 residues: CASSDSHNEQFF. The CDR3 coding sequence is TGTGCCAGCAGTGATAGTCACAATGAGCAGTTCTTC.

The chain couples TRBV5-1 to TRBJ2-2; tentative D call: TRBD1 (5 bases). CDR1 is SGHRS and CDR2 is YFSETQ in the germline V gene. The CDR3 runs to 13 residues. Deletions cut 4 bases from V and 5 bases from J, with 9 bases between. CDR3 residues: CASSDSDTGELFF. The CDR3 DNA follows: TGCGCCAGCAGCGACAGCGATACCGGGGAGCTGTTTTTT.

V is TRBV30 and J is TRBJ1-2; 8 bases are shared with TRBD1. The germline V gene encodes CDR1 GTSNPN and CDR2 SVGIG (reference sequence). The CDR3 covers 17 residues. V trimming: 2 bases; J trimming: 6 bases; junction bases outside the gene matches: 17. CDR3: CAWSYNLPGQDRDGYTF. CDR3 bases: TGTGCCTGGAGTTACAACCTACCGGGACAGGATAGAGATGGCTACACCTTC.

In its sample, this clone was seen a few times. The V and J genes are TRBV29-1 and TRBJ2-5; D perhaps matches TRBD1 (6 bases). The CDR3 is 12 residues long. V lost 6 bases and J lost 4, with 12 bases in between. CDR1 SQVTM and CDR2 ANQGSEA come from the germline V gene. DNA of the CDR3: TGCAGCGTCACAACAGGGTCAGAGACCCAGTACTTC. The encoded protein is CSVTTGSETQYF.

This chain connects TRBV19 to TRBJ2-2; TRBD2 aligns across 15 bases. The germline gives CDR1 LNHDA, CDR2 SQIVND (reference sequence). The CDR3 length is 16 residues. J lost 7 bases, V lost 7 bases, and 7 bases had no gene match. The CDR3 is CASTQGLAGGGGELFF. CDR3 coding DNA: TGTGCCAGTACACAAGGACTAGCGGGAGGGGGCGGGGAGCTGTTTTTT.

The V and J genes are TRBV11-2 and TRBJ2-3, with D perhaps TRBD2 (7 bases). The CDR3 runs to 18 residues. Germline lookup yields CDR1 SGHAT and CDR2 FQNNGV. Trimming cost V 4 bases and J 7 bases, with 27 bases left between them. This CDR3 is CASSSDWGGAGLIYTQYF. The CDR3 DNA follows: TGTGCCAGCAGCTCCGATTGGGGGGGCGCGGGTTTAATCTATACGCAGTATTTT.

The chain employs TRBV11-2 and TRBJ1-2, with D unresolved. CDR1 SGHAT and CDR2 FQNNGV come from the germline V gene. Trimming removed 3 bases from V and 3 bases from J, with 14 bases in between. This CDR3 is 15 amino acids long. CDR3 loop: CASSLTSTSDYGYTF. The CDR3 coding sequence is TGTGCCAGCAGCTTGACCTCGACATCGGACTATGGCTACACCTTC.

The chain joins TRBV5-4 to TRBJ2-3; D is unclear. This CDR3 spans 14 amino acids. Trimming removed 3 bases at V and 2 bases at J, with 10 bases between. CDR1 is SGHNT and CDR2 is YYREEE in the germline V gene (reference sequence). In nucleotides, the CDR3 is TGTGCCAGCAGCTCGACTCAAAACACAGATACGCAGTATTTT. Translated: CASSSTQNTDTQYF.

V usage is TRBV9 and J usage is TRBJ2-1; perhaps TRBD1 as D (6 bases). This CDR3 region has 18 residues. CDR1 SGDLS and CDR2 YYNGEE come from the germline V gene. Trimming stripped 4 bases from V and 0 bases from J, with 20 bases between. The CDR3 region has the DNA TGTGCCAGCAGCCCAGGAACGCCTACAGGGAACTCCTACAATGAGCAGTTCTTC. Encoded protein: CASSPGTPTGNSYNEQFF.

This rearrangement joins TRBV15 to TRBJ2-4, with 10 nucleotides matching TRBD1. The trim removed 5 bases at V and 7 bases at J, leaving 8 bases unmatched. Germline CDR1 LNHNV, CDR2 YYDKDF (reference sequence). This CDR3 comprises 15 residues. The CDR3 bases are TGTGCCACCAGCCGGGACAGGGGTTTTAGGAACATTCAGTACTTC. Its translation is CATSRDRGFRNIQYF.

V and J are TRBV6-5 and TRBJ2-7; 10 nucleotides match TRBD2. Germline values: CDR1 MNHEY, CDR2 SVGAGI. This CDR3 region has 14 residues. The V and J ends lost 6 bases and 3 bases, in that order; junction bases with no gene match: 5. CDR3 amino acids: CASRGLAGDYEQYF. The CDR3 region has the DNA TGTGCCAGCAGGGGGCTAGCGGGGGACTACGAGCAGTACTTC.

This clone has a handful of counts. The J gene is TRBJ1-4, the V gene TRBV11-2; a possible D gene is TRBD1 (5 bases). The V gene's germline CDR1 is SGHAT and CDR2 FQNNGV. The V gene lost 4 bases and the J gene lost 8 bases, with 23 bases spanning the gap. The CDR3 length is 17 residues. CDR3 sequence: CASSSHGNRGGSEKLFF. The CDR3, as DNA: TGTGCCAGCAGCTCCCATGGAAATCGGGGGGGGAGCGAAAAACTGTTTTTT. The variable domain in full, with the rest retrieved from reference TRBV11-2 and TRBJ1-4, is EAGVAQSPRYKIIEKRQSVAFWCNPISGHATLYWYQQILGQGPKLLIQFQNNGVVDDSQLPKDRFSAERLKGVDSTLKIQPAKLEDSAVYLCASSSHGNRGGSEKLFFGSGTQLSVL.

This chain links TRBV30 with TRBJ2-5; the match to TRBD1 covers 7 bases. Germline CDR1 is GTSNPN and CDR2 is SVGIG (reference sequence). V dropped 2 bases and J dropped 7; count of bases not matched to a gene: 13. The CDR3 runs 15 residues. In DNA form, the CDR3 reads TGTGCCTGGAGTCGAGACAGGGTACTTGATGGGACCCAGTACTTC. It specifies CAWSRDRVLDGTQYF.

The chain uses TRBV6-1 and TRBJ1-2, with D possibly being TRBD1 (6 bases). Per the germline V gene, CDR1 is MNHNS and CDR2 is SASEGT. Trimming pared 0 bases from V and 8 bases from J, leaving 19 bases between. The CDR3 consists of 16 residues. This chain's CDR3 is CASSEALDGGAGGYTF. The CDR3 DNA reads TGTGCCAGCAGTGAAGCTCTGGATGGGGGCGCAGGGGGCTACACCTTC.

This clone was picked up many times. V and J are TRBV5-1 and TRBJ2-2, with D possibly matching TRBD2 (5 bases). Germline loops: CDR1 SGHRS, CDR2 YFSETQ. V lost 2 bases to trimming and J lost 5 bases, with 10 bases between them. The CDR3 sequence is 14 residues long. The CDR3 DNA is TGCGCCAGCAGCTTTGTCACGGGGACCGGGGAGCTGTTTTTT. This codes for CASSFVTGTGELFF.

J is TRBJ2-1 and V is TRBV7-3; a weak D match, TRBD1 (5 bases). Germline V lookup: CDR1 SGHTA, CDR2 FQGTGA. The CDR3 is 13 residues long. Trimming cost V 2 bases and J 10 bases, with 12 bases left between them. The CDR3: CASSLLGDGEQFF. The CDR3 DNA follows: TGTGCCAGCAGCTTACTAGGGGATGGGGAGCAGTTCTTC.

The chain joins TRBV24-1 to TRBJ2-7; 9 nucleotides match TRBD1. The CDR3 contains 14 residues. Germline CDR1 is KGHDR and CDR2 is SFDVKD. V was pared by 9 bases and J by 3 bases, with 8 bases of the junction left unmatched. CDR3 bases: TGTGCCACCTTCCGAGACAGGGGGATCTACGAGCAGTACTTC. This sequence encodes CATFRDRGIYEQYF.

The chain uses TRBV7-9 and TRBJ1-5; no clear D. The V and J ends lost 0 bases and 5 bases respectively, with 8 bases between them. Germline lookup yields CDR1 SEHNR and CDR2 FQNEAQ (reference sequence). This CDR3 region has 14 residues. The CDR3 loop is CASSLAPVDQPQHF. The CDR3 DNA is TGTGCCAGCAGCTTAGCCCCGGTAGATCAGCCCCAGCATTTT.

The chain couples TRBV30 to TRBJ2-2, with 9 positions matching TRBD2. CDR1 and CDR2 (germline): GTSNPN, SVGIG (reference sequence). V lost 3 bases, J lost 4 bases, and 6 bases stayed unmatched. The CDR3 runs 15 residues. DNA of the CDR3: TGTGCCTGGAGAGGGCTAGCGGGACCCACCGGGGAGCTGTTTTTT. Residues: CAWRGLAGPTGELFF.

The rearrangement uses TRBV5-1 and TRBJ2-1, with 15 bases matching TRBD2. Germline lookup yields CDR1 SGHRS and CDR2 YFSETQ. The CDR3 contains 18 residues. Trimming cost V 3 bases and J 0 bases; bases outside gene matches: 4. DNA of the CDR3: TGCGCCAGCAGCTCGGGACTAGCGGGAGGACGCTCCTACAATGAGCAGTTCTTC. It is translated as CASSSGLAGGRSYNEQFF.

V usage is TRBV9 and J usage is TRBJ2-7; D may be TRBD1 (7 bases). The V end lost 4 bases, the J end lost 2 bases, and 13 bases lay between the germline ends. The CDR3 is 14 residues long. CDR1 is SGDLS, CDR2 YYNGEE, per germline. CDR3 loop: CASSKGGTAYEQYF. The CDR3 DNA is TGTGCCAGCAGCAAAGGGGGGACAGCCTACGAGCAGTACTTC.

V is TRBV28 and J is TRBJ1-1; TRBD1 might be the D (6 bases). V was shortened by 3 bases and J by 1 base, with 21 bases between the two germline ends. Germline V lookup: CDR1 MDHEN, CDR2 SYDVKM. The length of the CDR3 is 18 residues. The CDR3 here is CASSFLQGLLPGNTEAFF. The DNA of the CDR3 is TGTGCCAGCAGTTTTCTACAGGGCCTTCTACCCGGGAACACTGAAGCTTTCTTT.